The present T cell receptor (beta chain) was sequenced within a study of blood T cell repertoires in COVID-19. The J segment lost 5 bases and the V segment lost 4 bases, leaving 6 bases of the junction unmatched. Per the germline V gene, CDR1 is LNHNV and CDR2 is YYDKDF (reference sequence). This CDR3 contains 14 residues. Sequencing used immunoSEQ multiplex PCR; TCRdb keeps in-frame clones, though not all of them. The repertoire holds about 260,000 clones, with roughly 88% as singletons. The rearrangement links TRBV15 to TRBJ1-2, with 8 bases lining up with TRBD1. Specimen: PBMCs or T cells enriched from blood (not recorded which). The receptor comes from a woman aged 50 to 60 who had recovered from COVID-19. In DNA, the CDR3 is TGTGCCACCAGCACCCTGACAGGGGAATATGGCTACACCTTC. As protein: CATSTLTGEYGYTF.